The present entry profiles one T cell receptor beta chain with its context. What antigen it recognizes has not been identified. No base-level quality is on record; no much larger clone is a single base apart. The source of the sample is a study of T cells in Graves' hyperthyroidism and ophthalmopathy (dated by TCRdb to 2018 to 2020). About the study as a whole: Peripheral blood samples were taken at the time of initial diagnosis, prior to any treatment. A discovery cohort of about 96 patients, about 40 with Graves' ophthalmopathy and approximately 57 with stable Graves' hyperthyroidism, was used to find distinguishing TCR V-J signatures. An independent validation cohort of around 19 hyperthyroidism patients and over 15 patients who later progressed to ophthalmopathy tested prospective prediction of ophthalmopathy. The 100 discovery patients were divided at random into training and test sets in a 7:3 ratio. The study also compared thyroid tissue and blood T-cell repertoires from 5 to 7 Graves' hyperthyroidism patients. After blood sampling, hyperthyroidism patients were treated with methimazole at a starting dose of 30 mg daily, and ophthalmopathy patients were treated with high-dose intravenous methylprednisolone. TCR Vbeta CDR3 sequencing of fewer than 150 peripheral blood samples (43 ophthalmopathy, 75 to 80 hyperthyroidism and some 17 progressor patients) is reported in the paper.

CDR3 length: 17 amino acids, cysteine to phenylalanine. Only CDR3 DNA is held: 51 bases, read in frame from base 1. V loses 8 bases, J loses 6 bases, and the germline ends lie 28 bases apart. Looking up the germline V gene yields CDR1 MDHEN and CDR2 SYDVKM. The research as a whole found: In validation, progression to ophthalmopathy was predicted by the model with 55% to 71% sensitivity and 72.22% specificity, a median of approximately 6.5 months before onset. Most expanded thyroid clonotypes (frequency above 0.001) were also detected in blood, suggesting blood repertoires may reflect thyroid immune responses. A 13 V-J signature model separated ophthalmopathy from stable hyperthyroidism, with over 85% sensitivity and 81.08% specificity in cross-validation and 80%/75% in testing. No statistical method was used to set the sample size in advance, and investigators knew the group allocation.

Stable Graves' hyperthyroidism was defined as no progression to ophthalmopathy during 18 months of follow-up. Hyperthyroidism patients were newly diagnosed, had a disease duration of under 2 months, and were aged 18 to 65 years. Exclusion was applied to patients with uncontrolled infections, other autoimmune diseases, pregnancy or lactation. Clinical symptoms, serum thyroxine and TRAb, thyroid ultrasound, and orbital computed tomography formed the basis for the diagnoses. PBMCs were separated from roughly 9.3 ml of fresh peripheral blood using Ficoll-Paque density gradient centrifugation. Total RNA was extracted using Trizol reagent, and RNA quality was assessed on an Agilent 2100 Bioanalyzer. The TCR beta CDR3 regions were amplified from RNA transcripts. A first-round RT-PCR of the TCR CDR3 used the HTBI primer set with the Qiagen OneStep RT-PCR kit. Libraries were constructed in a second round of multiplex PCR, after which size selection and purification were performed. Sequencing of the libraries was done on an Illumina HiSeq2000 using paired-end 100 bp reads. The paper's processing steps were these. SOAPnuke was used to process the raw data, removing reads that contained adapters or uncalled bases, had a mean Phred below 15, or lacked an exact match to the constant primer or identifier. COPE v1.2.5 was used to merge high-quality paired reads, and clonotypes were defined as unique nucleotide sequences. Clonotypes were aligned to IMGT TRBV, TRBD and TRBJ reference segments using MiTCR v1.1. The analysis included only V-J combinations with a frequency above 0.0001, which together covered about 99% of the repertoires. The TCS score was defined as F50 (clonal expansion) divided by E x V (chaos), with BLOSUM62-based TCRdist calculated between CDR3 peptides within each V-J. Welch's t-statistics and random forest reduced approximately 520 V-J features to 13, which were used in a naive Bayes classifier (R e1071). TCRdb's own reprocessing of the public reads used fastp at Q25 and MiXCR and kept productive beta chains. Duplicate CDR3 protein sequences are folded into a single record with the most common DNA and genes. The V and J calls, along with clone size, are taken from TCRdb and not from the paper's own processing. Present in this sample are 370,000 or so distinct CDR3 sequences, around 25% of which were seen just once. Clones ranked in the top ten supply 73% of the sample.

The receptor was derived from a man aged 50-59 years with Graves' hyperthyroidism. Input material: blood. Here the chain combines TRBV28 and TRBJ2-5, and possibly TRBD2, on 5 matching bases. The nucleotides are TGTGCCAGCCGAAGATCCCTGCGGGCAGGCGCGGAGAAGACCCAGTACTTC. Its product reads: CASRRSLRAGAEKTQYF.